This TCR beta chain was obtained from a study of Ad26.COV2.S vaccination and SARS-CoV-2 variants. Across the whole study: Among those in the COV1001 Ad26.COV2.S trial arm was the donor. Each vaccinee took Ad26.COV2.S intramuscularly, once or twice 56 days apart. Findings and caveats of the study: Recipients given vaccine exceeded placebo recipients in spike-specific TCR breadth. Substantial post-vaccination breadth of spike-specific CD8+ and CD4+ T cell responses was reported.

This sample's treatment: roughly 18 received Ad26.COV2.S at low or high dose, single or two shots; 5 received placebo; per-sample allocation not given. Specimens were obtained on day 63 following the first vaccine or placebo injection. The assay was immunoSEQ multiplex PCR, and TCRdb's table has in-frame clones only and misses some. The repertoire has roughly 300,000 clones, about 86% of them found once; the top ten carry about 10%. A word on this clone: Antigen specificity is unknown.

The CDR3 is made up of 14 amino acids. After removal of 7 bases from V and 8 bases from J, the junction contained 10 bases not matched to a gene. The germline CDR1 and CDR2 sequences are SNHLY and FYNNEI. This clonotype was sampled from a person aged 18-65 years who received the Ad26.COV2.S COVID-19 vaccine or a placebo. Specimen: peripheral blood, collected in a trial of Ad26.COV2.S vaccine versus placebo. This rearrangement joins TRBV2 to TRBJ2-1, with 8 bases identical to TRBD2. The CDR3 is CASTAGEGWDEQFF. The CDR3 nucleotides are TGTGCCAGCACAGCGGGAGAAGGGTGGGATGAGCAGTTCTTC.